This T cell receptor beta chain comes out of a study of graft-versus-host responses after intestinal transplantation (dated by TCRdb to the early 2020s). About the full investigation: Multivisceral, liver-intestinal, or isolated intestinal transplants were received by the recipients. Every recipient was given anti-thymocyte globulin induction, then maintenance tacrolimus and steroids for around three years. Bulk TCR-beta CDR3 sequencing was used to track graft-versus-host and host-versus-graft alloreactive T cell clones in the graft, circulation and bone marrow after intestinal transplantation. To identify alloreactive clones, pre-transplant mixed lymphocyte reaction products were sequenced and then compared with unstimulated pre-transplant donor and recipient T cells. The cohort enrolled 20 to 30 intestinal transplant recipients, one of whom was a retransplant, and a few patients without pretransplant specimens were excluded. Donor T cell macrochimerism was defined as a peak of at least 4% donor T cells among recipient peripheral blood mononuclear cells. Samples from a few later patients were sequenced in-house on an Illumina MiSeq with MiXCR processing rather than by the commercial service. Overall study results and their limits: High GvH to HvG T cell clonal ratios were observed in the allografts of patients with donor T cell macrochimerism. GvH clones turned up in recipient bone marrow, with some appearing earlier in ileal mucosa or blood, a pattern consistent with an intestinal mucosal origin. The conclusions were limited by the relatively low number and heterogeneity of the intestinal transplant patients. Early after transplant, peak levels of circulating GvH clones were associated with declines in HvG clones.

The library was generated by the immunoSEQ multiplex PCR assay. For most patients, genomic DNA was isolated with the Qiagen DNeasy Blood and Tissue Kit and shipped frozen to Adaptive Biotechnologies for TCR sequencing. For most patients, high-throughput TCR-beta CDR3 sequencing of genomic DNA was performed by Adaptive Biotechnologies. On the study's bioinformatics: TCR sequencing data were retrieved from Adaptive's ImmunoSEQ software for more than 15 patients, whereas three other patients were processed with MiXCR and VDJtools. To correct CD4 versus CD8 sorting errors, sequences present in both subsets at a frequency ratio below 5:1 were removed. CDR3 nucleotide sequences shared by donor and recipient were removed because the origin of these sequences could not be assigned. At least 2-fold expansion over unstimulated cells and a minimum CFSE-low frequency of 0.002% (template counts) or 0.001% (read counts) were required for clones to be classified as alloreactive. Mappable clones were those detected in sequenced pre-transplant spleen, lymph node, or MLR CFSE-low populations of the donor or recipient. The cumulative frequency of alloreactive clones was calculated as a percentage of all sequences, weighted by copy number. Entries here come from immuneACCESS through TCRdb and include only in-frame sequences with V and J called. Some clones fail to appear in such tables; in the studies checked, an unresolved V gene covers under half of the shortfall, and the cause of the remainder is unknown. V and J calls plus clone size are reproduced from that table; the DNA served to infer D and trimming. The sample table lists about 110,000 clones, around 93% of them with a count of one. The top ten hold less than 0.55% of the sample.

This clone was counted between two and nine times. It lacks a known antigen. There are no base qualities to consult, and no much larger clone falls within one base. This sample's time point label indicates: cells obtained before transplantation from donor or recipient. CD3+CD4+ and CD3+CD8+ populations were FACS-sorted from unstimulated pre-transplant donor and recipient cells taken from spleen or lymph nodes. In the germline V gene (reference sequence), CDR1 corresponds to SEHNR and CDR2 to FQNEAQ. The CDR3 starts with the cysteine, ends with the phenylalanine, and has 13 residues. Just the 39-base CDR3 DNA is kept, in frame starting at base 1. Trimming takes 5 bases from V and 3 bases from J, and the germline ends sit 11 bases apart.

The clonotype originates from a human donor who received an intestinal transplant. Sequenced material: unstimulated CD8+ T cells sorted from spleen or lymph node cells, taken before intestinal transplant. The V gene is TRBV7-9 and the J gene is TRBJ2-7, and possibly TRBD2, on 6 matching bases. The CDR3 here reads CASSPDGGYEQYF. In nucleotides, the sequence is TGTGCCAGCAGCCCGGACGGGGGCTACGAGCAGTACTTC.